The text below deals with one T cell receptor beta chain. The CDR3 contains 14 residues. Per the germline V gene, CDR1 is SQVTM and CDR2 is ANQGSEA. The junction had 5 bases not matched to a gene; V was cut back by 3 bases and J by 2 bases. The sample comes from a study of blood T cell repertoires in COVID-19. Study at large: Collection of acute and convalescent COVID-19 samples took place in the United States, Italy and Spain. The analysed material was cDNA or gDNA that came from T cells, B-cell-depleted T cells, or PBMCs.

In the original analysis: Amplification of reference gene primers provided the estimated nucleated cell counts. Profiling relied on immunoSEQ multiplex PCR, and the TCRdb table lists in-frame clones only, not all of them. The DNA gave D and trimming, while V, J and clone size come from that table. The sample carries some 120,000 clones, roughly 69% recorded once. Input material: peripheral blood. This clonotype was sampled from a woman in her 70s with acute or convalescent COVID-19. V usage is TRBV29-1 and J usage is TRBJ2-3; TRBD2 matches at 7 bases. The CDR3 nucleotides read TGCAGCGTTGAGGAGGGACTATCCACAGATACGCAGTATTTT. Translated: CSVEEGLSTDTQYF.